This T cell receptor (beta chain) stems from a study of T cells after yellow fever vaccination. The CDR3 loop spans 15 amino acids. Germline CDR1 DFQATT, CDR2 SNEGSKA (reference sequence). Trimming removed 3 bases from V and 2 bases from J, with 14 bases in between. General observations from the study: Clonotypes shared by both compartments, CD4 and CD8, made up a small share. Subsequent booster samples again held most clones from primary vaccination (roughly 95% CD4, 88% CD8).

TCRdb processed the 5' RACE reads anew with MiXCR; each CDR3 protein has one entry. The sample lists about 130,000 distinct CDR3 sequences; more than 6% were seen once. This clonotype was seen many times. Its cognate antigen is unknown. Sequences were derived from CD4+ T cells sorted from PBMCs, sampled 9 to 11 days after the first yellow fever vaccination. The V call is TRBV20-1, the J call TRBJ2-1, with D perhaps given as TRBD1 or TRBD2 (5 bases each). This TCR was recovered from a man between 18 and 29 years old who received the YFV17D yellow fever vaccine. CDR3 loop: CSASWQGRAYNEQFF. The CDR3 bases are TGCAGTGCTAGTTGGCAGGGACGCGCCTACAATGAGCAGTTCTTC.